The 2 T cell receptor beta chains reported below all come from one sample, sequenced in a study of T cell responses to AZD1222 COVID-19 vaccine. Assay used: immunoSEQ multiplex PCR; TCRdb lists only in-frame clones, some missing. The sample has 110,000 or so clones, 87% seen once; the top ten hold roughly 5%. Specimen: peripheral blood, collected on day 0 of AZD1222 vaccination. Every receptor here comes from an adult in good health.

As concerns this clone: A read error may account for a junction end that differs from germline. The chain carries TRBV3-1 (or the pseudogene TRBV3-2) and TRBJ2-5; possible D gene TRBD2, 6 bases. CDR3 length: 14 residues. Per germline, CDR1 LGHDT and CDR2 YNNKEL (reference sequence). CDR3 DNA sequence: TGTGCCAGCGGCCAGCCGTGGGGGAGGGAGACCCAGTACTTC. The encoded protein is CASGQPWGRETQYF.

A few counts support this clone. The CDR3 protein is CASSSRPDWQYF. CDR3 sequence (DNA): TGTGCCAGCAGCTCCCGTCCGGACTGGCAGTATTTT. The chain couples TRBV3-1 (or the pseudogene TRBV3-2) to TRBJ2-3; a possible D gene is TRBD2 (5 bases). Looked up from germline, CDR1 is LGHDT and CDR2 is YNNKEL (reference sequence). The CDR3 is 12 amino acids. V was clipped by 5 bases and J by 11 bases, with 14 bases between them.